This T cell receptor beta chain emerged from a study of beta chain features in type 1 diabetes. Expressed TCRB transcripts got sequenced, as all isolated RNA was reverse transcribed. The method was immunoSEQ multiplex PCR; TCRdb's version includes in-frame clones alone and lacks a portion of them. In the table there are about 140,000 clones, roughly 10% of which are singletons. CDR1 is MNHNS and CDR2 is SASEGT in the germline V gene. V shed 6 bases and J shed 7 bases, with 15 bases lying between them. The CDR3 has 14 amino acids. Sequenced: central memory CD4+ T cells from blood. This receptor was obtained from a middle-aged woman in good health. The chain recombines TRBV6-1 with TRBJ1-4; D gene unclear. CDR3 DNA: TGTGCCAGCAGGTCCGACCATCCTAGTGAAAAACTGTTTTTT. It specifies CASRSDHPSEKLFF.